This T cell receptor beta chain was identified during a study of T-cell memory formation after mild COVID-19. Study context: Largely donor-specific TCR clusters were found.

Deletions cut 0 bases from V and 0 bases from J, with 2 bases between. Per the germline V gene, CDR1 is DFQATT and CDR2 is SNEGSKA (reference sequence). CDR3 length equals 13 residues. Study-wide points: Among clones contracting day 15 to 85, CD4/CD8 was balanced, whereas later expanders leaned CD4+. Nothing showed for sure that second-wave clones peaking on day 37 were SARS-CoV-2 specific. Of the contracting clones, CD4+ ones lay mainly in CM and EM, and CD8+ ones in EMRA.

This clonotype showed up just a few times. Its specificity is unknown. TCRdb used MiXCR to reprocess the 5' RACE reads, holding one entry per CDR3 protein. The profile covers some 300,000 distinct CDR3 sequences, with 15% to 20% appearing a single time and 21% taken by the ten largest. The sample taken for sequencing was PBMCs or a T cell subset sorted from them (not recorded which). This rearrangement joins TRBV20-1 to TRBJ1-4, with D hard to call. The TCR comes from a man in his late teens or twenties who had mild COVID-19 (a few samples of this study predate the infection). Cell type and time point are not known. CDR3 loop: CSAREPTNEKLFF. The CDR3 bases are TGCAGTGCTAGAGAACCAACTAATGAAAAACTGTTTTTT.